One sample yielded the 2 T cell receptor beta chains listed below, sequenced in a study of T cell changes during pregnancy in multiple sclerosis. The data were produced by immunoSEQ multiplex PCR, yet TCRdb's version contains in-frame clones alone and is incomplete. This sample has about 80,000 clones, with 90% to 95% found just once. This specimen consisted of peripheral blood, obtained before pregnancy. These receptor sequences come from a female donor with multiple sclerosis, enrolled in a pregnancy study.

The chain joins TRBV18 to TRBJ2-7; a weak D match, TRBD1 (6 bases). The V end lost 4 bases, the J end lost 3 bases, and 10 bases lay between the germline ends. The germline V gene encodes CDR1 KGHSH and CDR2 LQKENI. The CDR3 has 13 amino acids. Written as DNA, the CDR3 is TGTGCCAGCTCACTCGACAGGTTCTACGAGCAGTACTTC. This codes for CASSLDRFYEQYF.

CDR3 sequence reads: CASSPRQGAYEQYF. The CDR3 coding sequence is TGCGCCAGCAGCCCCAGACAGGGGGCCTACGAGCAGTACTTC. The rearrangement links TRBV4-3 to TRBJ2-7, with 9 bases identical to TRBD1. CDR3 length: 14 amino acids. The V segment lost 4 bases and the J segment 2 bases; nucleotides outside the gene matches: 3. Germline CDR1 is LGHNA and CDR2 is YSLEER.